The clone carrying this T cell receptor beta chain was seen at least ten times. Its antigen is still unknown. The data originate from a study of breast tumors, draining lymph nodes, adjacent tissues. Broader study findings: Tumor repertoires ranked between lymph nodes and nontumor tissue in diversity, with V and J gene preferences.

This CDR3 spans 15 amino acids. The V and J ends lost 6 bases and 10 bases, in that order; junction bases with no gene match: 11. Germline V CDR1 and CDR2: SNHLY, FYNNEI. The lymph nodes were axillary draining lymph nodes from breast cancer patients. Using its own MiXCR run on the multiplex PCR reads, TCRdb lists one record per CDR3 protein. Here the sample spans about 130,000 distinct CDR3 sequences, 15% to 20% being singletons. Sequenced material: axillary lymph node tissue. The receptor's source is a female donor with breast cancer. Some clones in this sample may be carry-over from other donors' samples. The chain is built from TRBV2 and TRBJ2-1; TRBD2 matches 11 bases. In DNA form, the CDR3 reads TGTGCCAGCAGCGTAGCGGGGGGGCGAGGGCGAGAGCAGTTCTTC. Translated, it gives CASSVAGGRGREQFF.